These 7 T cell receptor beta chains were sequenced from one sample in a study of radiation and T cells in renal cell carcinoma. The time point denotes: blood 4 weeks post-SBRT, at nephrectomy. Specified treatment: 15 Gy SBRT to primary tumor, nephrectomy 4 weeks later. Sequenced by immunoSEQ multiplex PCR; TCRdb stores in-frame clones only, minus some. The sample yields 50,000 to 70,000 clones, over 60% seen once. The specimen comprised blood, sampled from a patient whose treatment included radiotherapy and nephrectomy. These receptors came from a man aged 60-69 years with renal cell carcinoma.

The CDR3 protein is CASSPRLAGGGVRELFF. The CDR3 DNA is TGTGCCAGCAGCCCTCGACTAGCGGGAGGAGGAGTAAGGGAGCTGTTTTTT. The chain has TRBV13 and TRBJ2-2; 13 bases are shared with TRBD2. Germline values: CDR1 PRHDT, CDR2 FYEKMQ (reference sequence). The CDR3 has 17 amino acids. After removal of 5 bases from V and 9 bases from J, the junction contained 12 bases not matched to a gene. The entire variable domain, with the rest obtained from reference TRBV13 and TRBJ2-2, is as follows: AAGVIQSPRHLIKEKRETATLKCYPIPRHDTVYWYQQGPGQDPQFLISFYEKMQSDKGSIPDRFSAQQFSDYHSELNMSSLELGDSALYFCASSPRLAGGGVRELFFGEGSRLTVL.

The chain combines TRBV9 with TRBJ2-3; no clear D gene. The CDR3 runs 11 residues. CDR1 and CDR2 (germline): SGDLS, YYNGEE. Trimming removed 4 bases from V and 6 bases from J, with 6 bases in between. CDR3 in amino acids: CASSTEDTQYF. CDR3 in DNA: TGTGCCAGCAGCACAGAGGATACGCAGTATTTT.

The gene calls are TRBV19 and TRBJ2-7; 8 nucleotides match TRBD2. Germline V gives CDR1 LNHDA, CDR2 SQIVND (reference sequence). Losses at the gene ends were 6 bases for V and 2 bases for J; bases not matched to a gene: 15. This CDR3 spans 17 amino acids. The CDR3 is CASSTSAGAGKPYEQYV. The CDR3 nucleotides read TGTGCCAGTAGCACCTCAGCGGGAGCGGGAAAACCCTACGAGCAGTACGTC.

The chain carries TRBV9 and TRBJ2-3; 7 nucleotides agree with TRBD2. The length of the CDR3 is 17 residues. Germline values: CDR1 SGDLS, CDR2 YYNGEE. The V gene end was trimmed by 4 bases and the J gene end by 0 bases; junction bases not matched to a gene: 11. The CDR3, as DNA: TGTGCCAGCAGCCCCTTTGCGGGAGTAACTAGCACAGATACGCAGTATTTT. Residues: CASSPFAGVTSTDTQYF.

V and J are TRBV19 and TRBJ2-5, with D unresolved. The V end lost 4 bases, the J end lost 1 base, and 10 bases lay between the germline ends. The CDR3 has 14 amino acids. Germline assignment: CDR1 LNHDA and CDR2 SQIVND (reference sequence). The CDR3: CASSKEHAQETQYF. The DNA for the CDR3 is TGTGCCAGTAGTAAGGAGCACGCCCAAGAGACCCAGTACTTC.

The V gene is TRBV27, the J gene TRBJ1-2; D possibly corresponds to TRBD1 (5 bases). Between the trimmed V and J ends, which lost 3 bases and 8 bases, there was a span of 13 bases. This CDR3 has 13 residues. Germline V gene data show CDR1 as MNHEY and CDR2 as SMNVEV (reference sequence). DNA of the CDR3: TGTGCCAGCAGTTTGACAGTTCTGGGGGGCTACACCTTC. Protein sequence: CASSLTVLGGYTF.

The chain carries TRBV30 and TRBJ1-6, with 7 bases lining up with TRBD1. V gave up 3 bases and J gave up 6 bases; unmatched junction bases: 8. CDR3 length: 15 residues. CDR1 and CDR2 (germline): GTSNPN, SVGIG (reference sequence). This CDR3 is CAWRPNRGFNSPLHF. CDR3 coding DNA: TGTGCCTGGAGGCCTAACAGGGGTTTTAATTCACCCCTCCACTTT.